This T cell receptor (beta chain) is from a study of blood T cell repertoires in COVID-19. Profiled with immunoSEQ multiplex PCR; TCRdb holds only in-frame clones, not every one. The repertoire holds over 400,000 clones, with roughly nine tenths as singletons. Cohorts were based on clinical histories the participants reported. Recovered participants had two consecutive negative NP/OP PCR tests, healthcare professional clearance, or symptom resolution. The sequencing input was PBMCs or T cells enriched from blood (not recorded which). This TCR was recovered from a woman aged 60-75 years who had recovered from COVID-19.

CDR3 protein: CASSDIGGGTDTQYF. CDR3 DNA: TGTGCCAGCAGTGATATAGGCGGGGGCACAGATACGCAGTATTTT. The genes are TRBV6-1 and TRBJ2-3; the D gene is possibly TRBD2 (6 bases). Germline V CDR1 and CDR2: MNHNS, SASEGT. The V end lost 3 bases, the J end lost 1 base, and 11 bases lay between the germline ends. This CDR3 spans 15 amino acids.